This entry lists 19 T cell receptor beta chains sequenced from one sample in a study of T cell repertoires in cytomegalovirus infection. TCRdb itself ran the reads through MiXCR, one entry per CDR3 protein. Of some 310,000 distinct CDR3 sequences in the sample, 20% to 25% were seen once. These TCRs' antigens remain unknown. The source material was cultured PBMCs, sampled from culture after CMV antigen stimulation. All receptors derive from a human donor in good health (CMV status not recorded). Some clones in this sample may be carry-over from other donors' samples.

This clonotype has a handful of counts. The chain employs TRBV9 and TRBJ2-1; 8 nucleotides match TRBD2. Germline CDR1 SGDLS, CDR2 YYNGEE. CDR3 length equals 16 residues. The V segment lost 4 bases and the J segment 7 bases; nucleotides outside the gene matches: 13. DNA for the CDR3: TGTGCCAGCAGCACATCTGGTCGTCTAGCGGGTAATGAGCAGTTCTTC. This gives the protein CASSTSGRLAGNEQFF.

The chain employs TRBV19 and TRBJ2-5, with 8 positions matching TRBD1. Losses at the gene ends were 5 bases for V and 1 base for J; bases not matched to a gene: 3. Germline V gene sequence: CDR1 LNHDA, CDR2 SQIVND (reference sequence). The CDR3 is made up of 14 amino acids. The DNA of the CDR3 is TGTGCCAGTAGTTCCAGGGGGCCCCAAGAGACCCAGTACTTC. Amino acid sequence: CASSSRGPQETQYF.

This clonotype has ten or more counts. The chain employs TRBV5-4 and TRBJ2-3; the D is unclear. Trimming took off 9 bases at V and 0 bases at J, with 11 bases between the two ends. The CDR3 spans 13 residues. CDR1 is SGHNT, CDR2 YYREEE, per germline (reference sequence). CDR3 nucleotides: TGTGCCACCCGACTCCTTAGCACAGATACGCAGTATTTT. It is translated as CATRLLSTDTQYF.

This clonotype came up a few times. The rearrangement links TRBV30 to TRBJ2-1; the match to TRBD2 covers 7 bases. V shed 1 base and J 2 bases; nucleotides not matched to a gene: 5. Germline values: CDR1 GTSNPN, CDR2 SVGIG (reference sequence). This CDR3 contains 15 residues. Here the CDR3 reads CAWSAGGSTYNEQFF. The CDR3 DNA follows: TGTGCCTGGAGTGCCGGCGGGAGCACCTACAATGAGCAGTTCTTC.

V and J are TRBV5-1 and TRBJ2-2; D possibly corresponds to TRBD2 (6 bases). Germline V CDR1 and CDR2: SGHRS, YFSETQ. V gave up 4 bases and J gave up 4 bases, with 11 bases separating them. The CDR3 has 14 amino acids. CDR3 residues: CASSRGSGTGELFF. The CDR3 DNA follows: TGCGCCAGCAGCCGAGGTAGCGGCACCGGGGAGCTGTTTTTT.

The chain couples TRBV12-3 or TRBV12-4 to TRBJ2-5, with a weak D call TRBD2 (6 bases). The V end lost 0 bases, the J end lost 5 bases, and 16 bases lay between the germline ends. This CDR3 comprises 16 residues. DNA for the CDR3: TGTGCCAGCAGTTTAGCGCGGGGATCAGGGTTGGAGACCCAGTACTTC. It translates to CASSLARGSGLETQYF.

The chain combines TRBV7-3 with TRBJ2-1; no clear D. The CDR3 loop spans 14 amino acids. V shed 5 bases and J shed 3 bases, with 11 bases lying between them. CDR1 is SGHTA, CDR2 FQGTGA, per germline. This CDR3 is CASSPSSIYNEQFF. The CDR3 region has the DNA TGTGCCAGCAGCCCAAGTAGTATCTACAATGAGCAGTTCTTC.

The genes are TRBV9 and TRBJ1-2; 10 bases line up with TRBD1. Germline CDR1 is SGDLS and CDR2 is YYNGEE. CDR3 length: 15 residues. V shed 3 bases, J shed 7 bases, and the junction held 9 bases outside the gene matches. CDR3 region: CASSARSGTGVGYTF. The CDR3 DNA reads TGTGCCAGCAGCGCCCGCTCAGGGACAGGGGTTGGCTACACCTTC.

This clonotype has ten or more counts. V is TRBV27 and J is TRBJ1-5, with D uncertain. Trimming pared 2 bases from V and 3 bases from J, leaving 8 bases between. Germline V gene sequence: CDR1 MNHEY, CDR2 SMNVEV (reference sequence). The CDR3 loop spans 14 amino acids. The CDR3 DNA reads TGTGCCAGCAGTTTAGGCATCCCCAATCAGCCCCAGCATTTT. Residues: CASSLGIPNQPQHF.

V gene TRBV19 combines with J gene TRBJ2-7; TRBD2 aligns across 12 bases. CDR1 is LNHDA and CDR2 is SQIVND in the germline V gene (reference sequence). The CDR3 extends over 16 amino acids. V gave up 6 bases and J gave up 0 bases; unmatched junction bases: 6. The CDR3, as DNA: TGTGCCAGTAGCAAACTAGCGGGGGGAAGCTCCTACGAGCAGTACTTC. It specifies CASSKLAGGSSYEQYF.

The chain recombines TRBV10-3 with TRBJ1-4; 9 positions agree with TRBD1. Germline CDR1 ENHRY, CDR2 SYGVKD. V was pared by 6 bases and J by 5 bases, with 1 base of the junction left unmatched. The length of the CDR3 is 13 residues. The CDR3 loop is CAIRGTGNEKLFF. The CDR3 bases are TGTGCCATCAGAGGGACAGGGAATGAAAAACTGTTTTTT.

This sequence joins TRBV10-3 and TRBJ2-5, with 11 bases that match TRBD2. The V gene end was trimmed by 9 bases and the J gene end by 5 bases; junction bases not matched to a gene: 14. The CDR3 contains 16 residues. Germline V gene data show CDR1 as ENHRY and CDR2 as SYGVKD. The CDR3 nucleotides are TGTGCCATTTCCCAACTAGCGGGAGCGCAAGGGGAGACCCAGTACTTC. This gives the protein CAISQLAGAQGETQYF.

This clonotype was seen a few times. A read error may produce the germline difference seen at one junction end. J is TRBJ2-2 and V is TRBV7-7; 7 bases are a match to TRBD1. The CDR3 has 15 amino acids. The germline CDR1 and CDR2 sequences are SSHAT and FNYEAQ (reference sequence). The CDR3 here is CASSYTGAGTGELFF. CDR3 nucleotide sequence: TGTGCTAGCAGTTACACAGGGGCGGGTACCGGGGAGCTGTTTTTT.

V gene TRBV4-1 combines with J gene TRBJ2-1; D unclear. The germline CDR1 and CDR2 sequences are MGHRA and YSYEKL. The CDR3 covers 12 residues. Trimming took off 2 bases at V and 9 bases at J, with 8 bases between the two ends. The chain's CDR3 is CASSQRPGEQFF. The CDR3 DNA reads as TGCGCCAGCAGCCAAAGGCCCGGTGAGCAGTTCTTC.

The V call is TRBV7-9, the J call TRBJ2-1; D assignment may be TRBD1 or TRBD2 (5 bases each). The germline CDR1 and CDR2 sequences are SEHNR and FQNEAQ (reference sequence). There are 18 residues in the CDR3. V lost 3 bases and J lost 1, with 19 bases in between. Here the CDR3 reads CASSFPKGEIESYNEQFF. The CDR3 DNA is TGTGCCAGCAGCTTTCCCAAAGGGGAGATTGAGTCCTACAATGAGCAGTTCTTC.

The chain carries TRBV19 and TRBJ2-7; tentative D call: TRBD1 (5 bases). The CDR3 runs to 13 residues. Trimming pared 5 bases from V and 2 bases from J, leaving 10 bases between. The germline CDR1 and CDR2 sequences are LNHDA and SQIVND (reference sequence). The CDR3 nucleotides read TGTGCCAGTAGTTTTCGACAGACCTACGAGCAGTACTTC. Translation gives CASSFRQTYEQYF.

The chain carries TRBV6-5 and TRBJ2-7, with D unresolved. The germline V gene has CDR1 MNHEY and CDR2 SVGAGI. This CDR3 is built from 13 residues. The CDR3 sequence is CASSYDLSSEQYV. DNA for the CDR3: TGTGCCAGCAGTTACGATTTATCCTCCGAGCAGTACGTC.

This clonotype has a handful of counts. The genes are TRBV23-1 and TRBJ2-1; 9 bases align to TRBD2. TRBV23-1 is an ORF; its function is uncertain. The CDR3 loop spans 20 amino acids. V shed 0 bases and J 0 bases; nucleotides not matched to a gene: 12. The CDR3 sequence: CASSQSRREGPRPSYNEQFF. CDR3 bases: TGCGCCAGCAGTCAATCTCGGCGGGAGGGACCCCGACCCTCCTACAATGAGCAGTTCTTC.

In its sample, this clonotype ranks as medium-sized. V usage is TRBV7-6 and J usage is TRBJ2-5, with no clear D. The CDR3 sequence is 15 residues long. Germline lookup yields CDR1 SGHVS and CDR2 FNYEAQ. V lost 7 bases, J lost 2 bases, and 17 bases lay in between. The CDR3 here is CASKAGFTAQETQYF. The CDR3 DNA sequence: TGTGCCAGCAAAGCCGGGTTCACGGCACAAGAGACCCAGTACTTC.